These 17 T cell receptor beta chains were sequenced from one sample in a study of shared clonotypes between healthy human individuals. This table comes from immunoSEQ multiplex PCR, and its TCRdb copy is limited to in-frame clones, with some not included. In the table there are around 320,000 clones, over 75% of which are singletons. Sequencing input: memory CD8+ T cells sorted from blood. The subset denotes: CD45RO+ cells pooled with CCR7-negative TemRA cells. The receptors come from a man aged 18 to 35 in good health.

The chain is built from TRBV7-9 and TRBJ1-5; TRBD1 agrees at 11 bases. CDR1 and CDR2 (germline): SEHNR, FQNEAQ (reference sequence). Trimming took 4 bases from V and 4 from J; bases not matched to a gene: 3. This CDR3 region has 15 residues. The CDR3, as DNA: TGTGCCAGCAGCTACGGGACAGGGGGAAATCAGCCCCAGCATTTT. This codes for CASSYGTGGNQPQHF.

This clone appeared a single time. The CDR3 sequence: CATSTGGSNQPQHF. The CDR3 bases are TGTGCCACCAGCACAGGAGGGAGCAATCAGCCCCAGCATTTT. The chain carries TRBV15 and TRBJ1-5; D ambiguous. Germline V gives CDR1 LNHNV, CDR2 YYDKDF (reference sequence). This CDR3 is 14 amino acids long. V gave up 4 bases and J gave up 1 base, with 8 bases separating them. The complete variable domain, with remaining parts taken from reference TRBV15 and TRBJ1-5, reads DAMVIQNPRYQVTQFGKPVTLSCSQTLNHNVMYWYQQKSSQAPKLLFHYYDKDFNNEADTPDNFQSRRPNTSFCFLDIRSPGLGDTAMYLCATSTGGSNQPQHFGDGTRLSIL.

The rearrangement joins TRBV2 to TRBJ2-3; tentative D call: TRBD1 (5 bases). V lost 1 base and J lost 3, with 11 bases in between. The CDR3 runs to 15 residues. Germline assignment: CDR1 SNHLY and CDR2 FYNNEI. The CDR3, as DNA: TGTGCCAGCAGTGAAGAGGGGCTAGAGACAGATACGCAGTATTTT. This gives the protein CASSEEGLETDTQYF.

Only a few counts were recorded for this clone. V and J are TRBV2 and TRBJ1-3; D is undetermined. Trimming took 1 base from V and 4 from J, leaving 5 bases between them. Germline CDR1 reads SNHLY; CDR2 reads FYNNEI. This CDR3 has 13 residues. The CDR3, as DNA: TGTGCCAGCAGTGAAGTCGGCGGAAACACCATATATTTT. Translated, it gives CASSEVGGNTIYF. The full variable domain, its missing parts supplied by reference TRBV2 and TRBJ1-3, is EPEVTQTPSHQVTQMGQEVILRCVPISNHLYFYWYRQILGQKVEFLVSFYNNEISEKSEIFDDQFSVERPDGSNFTLKIRSTKLEDSAMYFCASSEVGGNTIYFGEGSWLTVV.

V and J are TRBV10-1 and TRBJ2-2; D remains ambiguous. CDR3 length equals 14 residues. Germline CDR1 WNHNN, CDR2 SYGVQD (reference sequence). V shed 4 bases and J shed 4 bases, with 10 bases lying between them. The CDR3 region is CASSGLVGTGELFF. CDR3 in DNA: TGCGCCAGCAGTGGACTCGTAGGCACCGGGGAGCTGTTTTTT.

The chain recombines TRBV7-8 with TRBJ1-1; TRBD1 is a possible D gene (6 bases). CDR3 size: 12 residues. Germline CDR1 is SGHVS and CDR2 is FQNEAQ. V was pared by 3 bases and J by 6 bases, with 8 bases between. CDR3 coding DNA: TGTGCCAGCAGCTTGGACAGAGCTGAAGCTTTCTTT. Its protein is CASSLDRAEAFF.

This sequence joins TRBV6-5 and TRBJ2-7, with 8 bases aligning to TRBD1. The V segment lost 5 bases and the J segment 5 bases; nucleotides outside the gene matches: 8. CDR1 and CDR2 from the germline V gene are MNHEY and SVGAGI. The CDR3 runs to 14 residues. The CDR3 DNA is TGTGCCAGCAGTCAAACAGGGGGTCATGACGAGCAGTACTTC. Translated, it gives CASSQTGGHDEQYF.

The chain's CDR3 is CASSLTGTNTEAFF. CDR3 coding DNA: TGTGCCAGCAGCTTGACAGGGACGAACACTGAAGCTTTCTTT. The gene calls are TRBV7-9 and TRBJ1-1, with 7 positions matching TRBD1. CDR3 length: 14 amino acids. V lost 3 bases to trimming and J lost 1 base; unmatched junction nucleotides: 2. Germline V gene data show CDR1 as SEHNR and CDR2 as FQNEAQ (reference sequence). The full variable domain, rest sourced from reference TRBV7-9 and TRBJ1-1, is DTGVSQNPRHKITKRGQNVTFRCDPISEHNRLYWYRQTLGQGPEFLTYFQNEAQLEKSRLLSDRFSAERPKGSFSTLEIQRTEQGDSAMYLCASSLTGTNTEAFFGQGTRLTVV.

V is TRBV11-2 and J is TRBJ2-3, with 9 nucleotides matching TRBD2. CDR3 size: 16 residues. Looked up from germline, CDR1 is SGHAT and CDR2 is FQNNGV. V shed 1 base, J shed 6 bases, and the junction held 8 bases outside the gene matches. The CDR3 is CASSLVQAGGWDTQYF. DNA of the CDR3: TGTGCCAGCAGCTTAGTTCAGGCGGGAGGGTGGGATACGCAGTATTTT. Using reference TRBV11-2 and TRBJ2-3 for the parts outside the CDR3, the full variable domain is EAGVAQSPRYKIIEKRQSVAFWCNPISGHATLYWYQQILGQGPKLLIQFQNNGVVDDSQLPKDRFSAERLKGVDSTLKIQPAKLEDSAVYLCASSLVQAGGWDTQYFGPGTRLTVL.

The table lists this clone with many counts. CDR3 residues: CASLGTAFPGNTIYF. The CDR3 nucleotides are TGTGCCAGCCTCGGGACAGCGTTTCCTGGAAACACCATATATTTT. The gene calls are TRBV6-1 and TRBJ1-3; 7 positions match TRBD1. Germline-derived CDR1 and CDR2 are MNHNS and SASEGT. The CDR3 is made up of 15 amino acids. V lost 8 bases and J lost 2; bases outside the gene matches: 9.

V usage is TRBV4-2 and J usage is TRBJ1-6; 7 bases line up with TRBD1. V shed 0 bases, J shed 7 bases, and the junction held 3 bases outside the gene matches. Per germline, CDR1 LGHNA and CDR2 YNFKEQ. This CDR3 contains 15 residues. The CDR3 DNA reads as TGTGCCAGCAGCCAAGAACAGGGGTTCAATTCACCCCTCCACTTT. Its translation: CASSQEQGFNSPLHF.

The chain is built from TRBV6-5 and TRBJ2-2; D is uncertain. The germline V gene encodes CDR1 MNHEY and CDR2 SVGAGI. The CDR3 runs 15 residues. V shed 0 bases and J shed 2 bases, with 7 bases lying between them. The CDR3 bases are TGTGCCAGCAGTTACTCGGTTTCCAACACCGGGGAGCTGTTTTTT. Its protein is CASSYSVSNTGELFF.

The chain uses TRBV5-1 and TRBJ2-4, with a tentative D call TRBD1 (6 bases). CDR1 and CDR2 (germline): SGHRS, YFSETQ. The V and J ends lost 4 bases and 0 bases respectively, with 14 bases between them. The CDR3 length is 16 residues. CDR3 DNA sequence: TGCGCCAGCAGCGCCGATGGGGGCCTAGCCAAAAACATTCAGTACTTC. Translating it yields CASSADGGLAKNIQYF.

This clone has just one count. The chain uses TRBV18 and TRBJ1-3; D is uncertain. Germline V gene data show CDR1 as KGHSH and CDR2 as LQKENI. The CDR3 is 14 residues long. Trimming shortened V by 3 bases and J by 0 bases, and 6 bases separated the two germline ends. The CDR3 coding sequence is TGTGCCAGCTCACCGAGCGTCTCTGGAAACACCATATATTTT. It translates to CASSPSVSGNTIYF. The whole variable domain, remainder taken from reference TRBV18 and TRBJ1-3, is NAGVMQNPRHLVRRRGQEARLRCSPMKGHSHVYWYRQLPEEGLKFMVYLQKENIIDESGMPKERFSAEFPKEGPSILRIQQVVRGDSAAYFCASSPSVSGNTIYFGEGSWLTVV.

The rearrangement joins TRBV5-6 to TRBJ2-7, with D possibly being TRBD2 (6 bases). Germline loops: CDR1 SGHDT, CDR2 YYEEEE. With 4 bases removed from V and 3 bases from J, the gap between germline ends came to 14 bases. The CDR3 has 14 amino acids. In DNA form, the CDR3 reads TGTGCCAGCAGCCCGGCAGCGACTAGCTACGAGCAGTACTTC. This gives the protein CASSPAATSYEQYF. The variable domain in full, with the rest retrieved from reference TRBV5-6 and TRBJ2-7, is DAGVTQSPTHLIKTRGQQVTLRCSPKSGHDTVSWYQQALGQGPQFIFQYYEEEERQRGNFPDRFSGHQFPNYSSELNVNALLLGDSALYLCASSPAATSYEQYFGPGTRLTVT.

As concerns this clone: Other nucleotide sequences from this sample produce the same CDR3. This sequence joins TRBV5-1 and TRBJ2-1, with 8 bases matching TRBD2. The CDR3 is 15 residues long. V shed 4 bases, J shed 0 bases, and the junction held 3 bases outside the gene matches. The germline CDR1 and CDR2 sequences are SGHRS and YFSETQ. CDR3 DNA sequence: TGCGCCAGCAGCCTTACTAGCGGCTCCTACAATGAGCAGTTCTTC. Translation: CASSLTSGSYNEQFF.

The CDR3 DNA reads as TGTGCCAGCAGCCCCCATGGCGCGGGGGGGGCCTACAATGAGCAGTTCTTC. Residues: CASSPHGAGGAYNEQFF. The chain employs TRBV13 and TRBJ2-1, with 9 nucleotides matching TRBD2. This CDR3 comprises 17 residues. The V and J ends lost 5 bases and 2 bases, in that order; junction bases with no gene match: 10. Germline V gene lookup returns CDR1 PRHDT and CDR2 FYEKMQ (reference sequence).